The entry below describes one T cell receptor (beta chain). Clones were sequenced by immunoSEQ multiplex PCR, and TCRdb holds only the in-frame ones, with some missing. The table has fewer than 100,000 clones, about four fifths seen once; the top ten hold approximately 5.1%. This specimen belongs to a study of cytotoxic CD8 clonotypes in ibrutinib-treated CLL. This clonotype originated in a human donor with chronic lymphocytic leukemia. The starting material was PBMCs, obtained after 12 months of ibrutinib treatment.

As DNA, the CDR3 is TGCGCCAGCAGTCAGTCGGGCAGGGATGCAGAGCAGTACTTC. The encoded protein is CASSQSGRDAEQYF. V gene TRBV23-1 combines with J gene TRBJ2-7, with TRBD1 as a possible D gene (5 bases). TRBV23-1 is an ORF for which the function is uncertain. This CDR3 contains 14 residues. Trimming shortened V by 3 bases and J by 7 bases, and 16 bases separated the two germline ends.